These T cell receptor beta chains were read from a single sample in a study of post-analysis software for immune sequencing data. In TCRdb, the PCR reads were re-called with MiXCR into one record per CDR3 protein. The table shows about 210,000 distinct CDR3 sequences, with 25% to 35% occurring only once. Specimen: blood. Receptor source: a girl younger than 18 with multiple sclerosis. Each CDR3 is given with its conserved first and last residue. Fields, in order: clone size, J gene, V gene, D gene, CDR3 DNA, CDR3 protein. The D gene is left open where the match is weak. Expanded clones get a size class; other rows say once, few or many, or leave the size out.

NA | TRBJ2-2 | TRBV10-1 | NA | TGCGCCAGCCAGGCGGCAGGGTCGGGCACCGGGGAGCTGTTTTTT | CASQAAGSGTGELFF
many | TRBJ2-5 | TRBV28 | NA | TGTGCCACTTCAGGGGACCAGCGGGTCCCACAAGAGACCCAGTACTTC | CATSGDQRVPQETQYF
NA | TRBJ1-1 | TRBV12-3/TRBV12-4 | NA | TGTGCCAGCAGTAGCCTTACGGCCATGAACACTGAAGCTTTCTTT | CASSSLTAMNTEAFF
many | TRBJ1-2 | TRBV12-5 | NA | TGTGCTAGTGGTTTCAACTATGGCTACACCTTC | CASGFNYGYTF
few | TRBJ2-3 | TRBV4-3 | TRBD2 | TGCGCCAGCAGCCCCCGGCCTGTAGGGACTAGCGGGGGGAGTAGCACAGATATGCAGTATTTT | CASSPRPVGTSGGSSTDMQYF
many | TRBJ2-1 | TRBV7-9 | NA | TGTGCCAGCAGCCTTAAGGTTGGCAGGGGATATGAGCAGTTCTTC | CASSLKVGRGYEQFF
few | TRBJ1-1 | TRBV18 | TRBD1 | TGTGCCAGCTCACCACTACAGGGGGGCACTGAAGCTTTCTTT | CASSPLQGGTEAFF
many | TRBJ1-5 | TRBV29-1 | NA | TGCAGCGCCTCTGGTGGGTTAGGTCAGCCCCAGCATTTT | CSASGGLGQPQHF
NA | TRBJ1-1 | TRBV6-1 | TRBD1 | TGTGCCAGCAGTGGGGACAGGTCGGTAACTGAAGCTTTCTTT | CASSGDRSVTEAFF
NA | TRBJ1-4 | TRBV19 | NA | TGTGCCAGTAGTAAGTGGGCGACTAATGAAAAACTGTATTTT | CASSKWATNEKLYF
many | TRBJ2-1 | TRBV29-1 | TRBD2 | TGCAGCGTCGAGCGGGACCCTTACAATGAGCAGTTCTTC | CSVERDPYNEQFF
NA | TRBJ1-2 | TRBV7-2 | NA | TGTGCCAGCAGCTTATTCGGGGGCTGGGGCTACACCTTC | CASSLFGGWGYTF
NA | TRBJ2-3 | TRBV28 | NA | TGTGCCAGCAGCCCCCCAAGGACCGGCACAGATACGCAGTATTTT | CASSPPRTGTDTQYF
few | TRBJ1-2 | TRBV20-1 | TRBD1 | TGCAGTGGAGGAGCGGGACAGGGCTGGGGCTACACCTTC | CSGGAGQGWGYTF
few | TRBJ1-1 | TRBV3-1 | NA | TGTGCCAACAGCCAATTCGGGGCCCTTGGGGGTGAAGCTTTCTTT | CANSQFGALGGEAFF
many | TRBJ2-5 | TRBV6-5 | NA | TGTGCCAGCAGTCCGGGACTCTGGGGAGAGACCCAGTACTTC | CASSPGLWGETQYF
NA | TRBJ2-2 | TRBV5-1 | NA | TGCGCCAGCAGCTTACCGGGGCACACGAACACCGGGGAGCTGTTTTTT | CASSLPGHTNTGELFF
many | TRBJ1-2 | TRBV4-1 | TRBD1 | TGCGCCAGCGCCAACCCCCCGGGGGACAGGCGAAACGGCTACACCTTC | CASANPPGDRRNGYTF
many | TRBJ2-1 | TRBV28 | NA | TGTGCCAGCAGTCTCGGGGGGCAGGAGGTGGTTGAGCAGTTCTTC | CASSLGGQEVVEQFF
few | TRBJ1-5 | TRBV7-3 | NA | TGTGCCAGCAGCCCACATAGCAATCAGCCCCAGCATTTT | CASSPHSNQPQHF
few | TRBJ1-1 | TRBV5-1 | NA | TGCGCCAGCACTAGTCTTTCGAACACTGAAGCTTTCTTT | CASTSLSNTEAFF
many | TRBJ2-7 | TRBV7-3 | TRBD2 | TGTGCCAGCAGCACTCAAGCGGGGGGGCGCCACGAGCAGTACTTC | CASSTQAGGRHEQYF
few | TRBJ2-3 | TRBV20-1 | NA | TGCAGTGAGGGAGGGGGAAGCACAGATACGCAGTATTTT | CSEGGGSTDTQYF
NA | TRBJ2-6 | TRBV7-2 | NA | TGTGCCAGCAGCCCGAATGGGGGGAGCTCTGGGGCCAACGTCCTGACTTTC | CASSPNGGSSGANVLTF
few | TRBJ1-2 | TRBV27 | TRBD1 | TGTGCCAGCAGACCGGACAGGGCCCTGGGCTACACCTTC | CASRPDRALGYTF
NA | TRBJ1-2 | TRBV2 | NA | TGTGCCAGCAGAAGGACGGTCCCGGGAGGCTACACCTTC | CASRRTVPGGYTF
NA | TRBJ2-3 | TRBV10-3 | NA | TGTGCCATCATGCAGGACATCCGCACAGATACGCAGTATTTT | CAIMQDIRTDTQYF
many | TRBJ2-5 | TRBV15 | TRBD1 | TGTGCCACCAGCAGAGATAGGACAGGGGAAGGGGAGACCCAGTACTTC | CATSRDRTGEGETQYF
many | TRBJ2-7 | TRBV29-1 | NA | TGCAGCGTTGAAGGCCCAACTCCCTACGAGCAGTACTTC | CSVEGPTPYEQYF
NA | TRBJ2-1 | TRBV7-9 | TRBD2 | TGTGCCAGCAGCTTAGCCAGCGGGGGGGTAAATGAGCAGTTCTTC | CASSLASGGVNEQFF
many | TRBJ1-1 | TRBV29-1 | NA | TGCAGCCACACCCTGGGGGGGGACAATGAAGCTTTCTTT | CSHTLGGDNEAFF
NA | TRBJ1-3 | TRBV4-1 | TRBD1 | TGCGCCAGCAGCCAGACAGGGGGAAACACTATATATTTT | CASSQTGGNTIYF
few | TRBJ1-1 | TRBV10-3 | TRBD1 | TGTGCCATCAGCCAGATTGGGGACAGGGGCACTGAAGCTTTCTTT | CAISQIGDRGTEAFF
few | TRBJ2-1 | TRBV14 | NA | TGTGCCAGCAGCCAGGCTGGGGAGCGGTTCTTC | CASSQAGERFF
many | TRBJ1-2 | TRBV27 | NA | TGTGCCAGCAGTTTACGGAGACAGGACCAAAATGGCTACACCTTC | CASSLRRQDQNGYTF
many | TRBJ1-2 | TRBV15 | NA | TGTGCCACCAGCAGAGGCCCCCAGGCGGCACAGGCTGGCTACACCTTC | CATSRGPQAAQAGYTF
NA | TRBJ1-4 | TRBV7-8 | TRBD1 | TGTGCCAGCAGCCAAGGGACAGCCGGGCGGAAACTGTTTTTT | CASSQGTAGRKLFF
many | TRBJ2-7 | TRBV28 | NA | TGTGCCAGCAACCGCAGGCTGGGCGGCTACGAGCAGTACTTC | CASNRRLGGYEQYF
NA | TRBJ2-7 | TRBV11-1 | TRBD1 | TGTGCCAGCAGCTTAGTGGGACAGGGAACCTACGAGCAGTACTTC | CASSLVGQGTYEQYF
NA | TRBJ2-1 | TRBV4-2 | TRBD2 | TGTGCCAGCAGCCAGGTTAGCGGGAGTTCCTACAATGAGCAGTTCTTC | CASSQVSGSSYNEQFF
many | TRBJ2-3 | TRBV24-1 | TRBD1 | TGTGCCACCAGTGACCGGGACAGCCCTTTCCCCACGCAGTATTTT | CATSDRDSPFPTQYF
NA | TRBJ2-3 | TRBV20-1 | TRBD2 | TGCAGTGCCAAAACCGGGACTAGGTACACAGATACGCAGTATTTT | CSAKTGTRYTDTQYF